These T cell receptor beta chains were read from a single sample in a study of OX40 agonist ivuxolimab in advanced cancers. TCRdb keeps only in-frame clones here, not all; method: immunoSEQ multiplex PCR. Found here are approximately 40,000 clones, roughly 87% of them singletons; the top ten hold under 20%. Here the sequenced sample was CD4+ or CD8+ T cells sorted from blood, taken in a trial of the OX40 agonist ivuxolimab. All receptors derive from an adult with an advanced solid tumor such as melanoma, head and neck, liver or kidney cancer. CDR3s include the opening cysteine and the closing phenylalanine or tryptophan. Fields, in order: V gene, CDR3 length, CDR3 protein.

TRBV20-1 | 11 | CSASVNTEAFF
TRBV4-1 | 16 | CASSQVHQDTFYEQYF
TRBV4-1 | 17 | CASSQDPGDRYTGELFF
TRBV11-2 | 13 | CASSLVGTYEQYF
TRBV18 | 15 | CASSPPLDLGDEQFF
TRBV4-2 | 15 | CASSHEPGLQETQYF
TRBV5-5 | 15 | CASSLYEWATTEAFF
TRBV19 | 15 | CASSIVPGQASGYTF
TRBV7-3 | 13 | CASSSDSSNEQFF
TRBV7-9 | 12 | CASDRDSYEQYF
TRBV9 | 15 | CASSDILSPYNEQFF
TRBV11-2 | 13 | CASSLGSGNTIYF
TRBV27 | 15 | CASSFGGKNTGELFF
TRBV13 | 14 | CASSSGTGVETQYF